This T cell receptor (beta chain) was found in a study of blood T cell repertoires in COVID-19. Study-level information: In each case, the material was cDNA or gDNA derived from T cells, B-cell-depleted T cells, or PBMCs.

The germline V gene encodes CDR1 MGHDK and CDR2 SYGVNS. This CDR3 is 15 amino acids long. V trimming: 2 bases; J trimming: 10 bases; junction bases outside the gene matches: 8. Profiled with immunoSEQ multiplex PCR; TCRdb holds only in-frame clones, not every one. The table has 75,000 or so clones, less than 85% seen once; the top ten hold about 18%. The chain is built from TRBV25-1 and TRBJ1-4; 9 nucleotides match TRBD1. The sequenced material came from peripheral blood. The TCR was taken from a woman of 80 years or more with acute or convalescent COVID-19. The CDR3 nucleotides read TGTGCCAGCAGTGAACGCGGGACAGGGTTCCCAAAACTGTTTTTT. This translates into CASSERGTGFPKLFF.